These T cell receptor beta chains were read from a single sample in a study of blood T cell repertoires in COVID-19. Measured with immunoSEQ multiplex PCR; TCRdb has only the in-frame clones, and not every one. The sample has 110,000 to 150,000 clones; around 82% are singletons. The sample consisted of peripheral blood. Receptor source: a human donor in a cohort sampled during active COVID-19. The CDR3 runs from the conserved cysteine through the conserved F or W. The D gene is left open where the match is weak. The size field is filled for only some rows; it gives once, few, many or a size class.

>TRBD1|TRBJ1-2|TRBV24-1|NA|14
TGTGCCACCAGTGACCCGACAGGGAACTATGGCTACACCTTC
CATSDPTGNYGYTF
>TRBD2|TRBJ2-1|TRBV7-2|NA|15
TGTGCCAGCAGCTTAGATCGCGGGAGCTACAATGAGCAGTTCTTC
CASSLDRGSYNEQFF
>NA|TRBJ2-1|TRBV7-6|NA|13
TGTGCCAGCAGCTTAGCGCCAGGATCGGAGCAGTTCTTC
CASSLAPGSEQFF
>NA|TRBJ1-2|TRBV5-5|NA|13
TGTGCCAGCAGCCCGGCCGGGGACTATGGCTACACCTTC
CASSPAGDYGYTF
>NA|TRBJ1-2|TRBV29-1|NA|11
TGCAGCGTTGATGAGACATATGGCTACACCTTC
CSVDETYGYTF
>NA|TRBJ1-6|TRBV7-6|NA|16
TGTGCCAGCAGCTTGAGTTATAGCTCCTATAATTCACCCCTCCACTTT
CASSLSYSSYNSPLHF
>NA|TRBJ1-5|TRBV6-2/TRBV6-3|NA|14
TGTGCCAGCAGTTACTCGGGGGCGAGCCAGCCCCAGCATTTT
CASSYSGASQPQHF
>TRBD1|TRBJ1-3|TRBV7-9|NA|15
TGTGCCAGCAGCCCACCGACAGGGGCGGGAAACACCATATATTTT
CASSPPTGAGNTIYF
>TRBD2|TRBJ2-1|TRBV4-3|NA|14
TGCGCCAGCAGCCAAGATCTACTAGCGGGGGAACAGTTCTTC
CASSQDLLAGEQFF
>TRBD1|TRBJ1-2|TRBV7-2|NA|14
TGTGCCAGCAGCCCCACAGGGGGTGGCTATGGCTACACCTTC
CASSPTGGGYGYTF
>TRBD1|TRBJ2-1|TRBV6-5|once|12
TGTGCCAGCAGGAGGACAGGGCGGGAGCAGTTCTTC
CASRRTGREQFF
>NA|TRBJ2-7|TRBV27|NA|15
TGTGCCAGCAGACCCACAGGGATGGGCTCCTACGAGCAGTACTTC
CASRPTGMGSYEQYF
>NA|TRBJ2-3|TRBV7-8|once|16
TGTGCCAGCAGCTTAGGGGGGGACCCGAGCACAGATACGCAGTATTTT
CASSLGGDPSTDTQYF
>NA|TRBJ2-2|TRBV5-8|NA|15
TGTGCCAGCAGCTTTCCAGGGATTAACACCGGGGAGCTGTTTTTT
CASSFPGINTGELFF
>TRBD2|TRBJ2-1|TRBV7-3|NA|14
TGTGCCAGCAGCCCGGGAGGGAACTACAATGAGCAGTTCTTC
CASSPGGNYNEQFF
>NA|TRBJ1-2|TRBV2|NA|14
TGTGCCAGCAGTGAAACAGCCGCTAACTATGGCTACACCTTC
CASSETAANYGYTF
>TRBD1|TRBJ1-3|TRBV5-1|NA|16
TGCGCCAGCAGCTACGGACAGGCCGGCTCTGGAAACACCATATATTTT
CASSYGQAGSGNTIYF
>TRBD1|TRBJ1-2|TRBV7-2|NA|14
TGTGCCAGCAGCTTCCAGGGGGCGGGATATGGCTACACCTTC
CASSFQGAGYGYTF
>TRBD1|TRBJ1-4|TRBV5-5|NA|16
TGTGCCAGCAGCCAAGATTTGGACAGGGGGCGCGAAAAACTGTTTTTT
CASSQDLDRGREKLFF
>TRBD1|TRBJ1-5|TRBV7-3|NA|12
TGTGCCACCCCAGGGGGGTCTGAGTCCCAGCATTTT
CATPGGSESQHF
>NA|TRBJ1-1|TRBV19|few|14
TGTGCCAGTATCAGTGACACCATGAACACTGAAGCTTTCTTT
CASISDTMNTEAFF
>NA|TRBJ2-3|TRBV12-1|NA|17
TGTGCCAGCAGCACCGAGCCCGCTAGCGTGTGCACAGATACGCAGTATTTT
CASSTEPASVCTDTQYF
>NA|TRBJ2-3|TRBV6-5|NA|16
TGTGCCAGCAGTTACTCTTATTGGGGCAACACAGATACGCAGTATTTT
CASSYSYWGNTDTQYF
>NA|TRBJ1-6|TRBV19|many|15
TGTGCCAGTAGCACACAGGCGGCAGGAGATTCACCCCTCCACTTT
CASSTQAAGDSPLHF
>TRBD1|TRBJ1-1|TRBV3-1/TRBV3-2|NA|14
TGTGCCAGCAGCCAAGGGGGACAGAGCACTGAAGCTTTCTTT
CASSQGGQSTEAFF
>NA|TRBJ1-5|TRBV12-5|NA|13
TGTGCTAGTGGTTTGTCCGGGTATCAGCCCCAGCATTTT
CASGLSGYQPQHF
>NA|TRBJ1-1|TRBV12-2|NA|13
TGTGCAAGTCGCTTATGGCCGAACACTGAAGCTTTCTTT
CASRLWPNTEAFF
>NA|TRBJ1-2|TRBV5-6|NA|12
TGTGCCAGCTCAGACAGCAACTATGGCTACACCTTC
CASSDSNYGYTF
>TRBD2|TRBJ2-5|TRBV4-3|NA|16
TGCGCCAGCAGCCAAGATAGGGGACTAGCGGGAGAGACCCAGTACTTC
CASSQDRGLAGETQYF
>NA|TRBJ2-2|TRBV11-3|NA|12
TGTGCCAGCAGGCGGCACACCGGGGAGCTGTTTTTT
CASRRHTGELFF
>NA|TRBJ1-1|TRBV6-5|NA|12
NA
CASSSSYTEAFF
>TRBD2|TRBJ2-2|TRBV19|few|18
TGTGCCAGTAGTATTGGACTAGCGGGAGGGAGGGACACCGGGGAGCTGTTTTTT
CASSIGLAGGRDTGELFF
>TRBD2|TRBJ2-1|TRBV6-2/TRBV6-3|few|18
TGTGCCAGCAGTCTACCCCCTGGACTAGCGGGAGTTGTCAATGAGCAGTTCTTC
CASSLPPGLAGVVNEQFF
>NA|TRBJ1-2|TRBV3-1/TRBV3-2|NA|15
TGTGCCAGCAGCCAAGGTTCGACGGGGAACTATGGCTACACCTTC
CASSQGSTGNYGYTF
>TRBD1|TRBJ2-5|TRBV7-2|NA|16
TGTGCCAGCAGCTTAGTCACAGGGGATGGTCGAGAGACCCAGTACTTC
CASSLVTGDGRETQYF
>NA|TRBJ1-2|TRBV7-2|NA|16
TGTGCCAGCAGCCATCGGGGGGACACTCCTAACTATGGCTACACCTTC
CASSHRGDTPNYGYTF